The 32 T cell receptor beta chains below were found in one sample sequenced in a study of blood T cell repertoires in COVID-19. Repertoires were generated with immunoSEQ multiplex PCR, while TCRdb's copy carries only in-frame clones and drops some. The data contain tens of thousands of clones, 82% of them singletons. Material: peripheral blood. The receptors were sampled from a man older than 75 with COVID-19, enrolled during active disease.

The CDR3 loop is CACPGQVAYNEQFF. Here the CDR3 DNA reads TGTGCCTGCCCCGGACAGGTTGCTTACAATGAGCAGTTCTTC. V usage is TRBV30 and J usage is TRBJ2-1, with 7 bases that match TRBD1. This CDR3 spans 14 amino acids. CDR1 is GTSNPN, CDR2 SVGIG, per germline (reference sequence). Germline trimming cut 6 bases from V and 4 bases from J; bases unmatched to any gene: 9.

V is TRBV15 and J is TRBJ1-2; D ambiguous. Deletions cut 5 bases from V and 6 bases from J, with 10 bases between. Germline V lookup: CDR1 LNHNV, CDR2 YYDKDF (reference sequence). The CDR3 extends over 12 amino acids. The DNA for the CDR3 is TGTGCCACCAGCCAGGACTGGGATGGCTACACCTTC. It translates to CATSQDWDGYTF.

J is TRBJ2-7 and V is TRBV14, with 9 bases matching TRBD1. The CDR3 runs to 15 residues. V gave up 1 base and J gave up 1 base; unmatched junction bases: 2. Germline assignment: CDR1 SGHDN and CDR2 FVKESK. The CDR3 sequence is CASSQGGTGSYEQYV. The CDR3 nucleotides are TGTGCCAGCAGCCAAGGCGGGACAGGGTCCTACGAGCAGTACGTC.

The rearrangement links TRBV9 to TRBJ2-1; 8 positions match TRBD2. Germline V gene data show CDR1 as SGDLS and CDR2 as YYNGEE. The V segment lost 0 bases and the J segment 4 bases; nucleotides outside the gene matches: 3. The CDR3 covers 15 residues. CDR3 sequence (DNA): TGTGCCAGCAGCGTAGAACTAGCGGAGTACAATGAGCAGTTCTTC. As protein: CASSVELAEYNEQFF.

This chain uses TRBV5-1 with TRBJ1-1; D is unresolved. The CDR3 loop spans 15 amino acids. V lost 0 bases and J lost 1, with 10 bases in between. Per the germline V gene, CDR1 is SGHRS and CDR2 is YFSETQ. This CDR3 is CASSLEAPSNTEAFF. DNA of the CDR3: TGCGCCAGCAGCTTGGAAGCCCCGTCGAACACTGAAGCTTTCTTT.

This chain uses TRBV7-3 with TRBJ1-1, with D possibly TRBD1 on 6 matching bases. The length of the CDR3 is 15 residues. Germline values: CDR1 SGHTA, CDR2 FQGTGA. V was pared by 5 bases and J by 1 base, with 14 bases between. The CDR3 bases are TGTGCCAGCAGCGCACAGGGAATTGGGAACACTGAAGCTTTCTTT. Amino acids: CASSAQGIGNTEAFF.

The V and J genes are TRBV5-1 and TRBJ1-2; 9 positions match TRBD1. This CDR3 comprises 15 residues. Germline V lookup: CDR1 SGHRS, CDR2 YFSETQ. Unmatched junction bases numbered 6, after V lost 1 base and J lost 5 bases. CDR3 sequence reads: CASSLTPGQGYGYTF. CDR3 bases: TGCGCCAGCAGCTTGACCCCGGGACAGGGTTATGGCTACACCTTC.

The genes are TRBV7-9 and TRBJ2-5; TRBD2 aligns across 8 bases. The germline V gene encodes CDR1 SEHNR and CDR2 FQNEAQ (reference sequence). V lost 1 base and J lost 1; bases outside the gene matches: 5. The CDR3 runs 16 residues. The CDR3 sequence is CASSLVGGGPQETQYF. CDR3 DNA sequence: TGTGCCAGCAGCTTAGTTGGCGGGGGGCCCCAAGAGACCCAGTACTTC.

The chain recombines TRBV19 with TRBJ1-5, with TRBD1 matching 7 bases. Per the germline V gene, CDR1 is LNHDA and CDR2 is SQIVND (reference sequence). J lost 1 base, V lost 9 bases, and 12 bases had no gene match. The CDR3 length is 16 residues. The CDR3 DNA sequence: TGTGCCAGCGTCAGACAGGGCCTCAGGAGCAATCAGCCCCAGCATTTT. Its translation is CASVRQGLRSNQPQHF. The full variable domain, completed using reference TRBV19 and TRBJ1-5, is DGGITQSPKYLFRKEGQNVTLSCEQNLNHDAMYWYRQDPGQGLRLIYYSQIVNDFQKGDIAEGYSVSREKKESFPLTVTSAQKNPTAFYLCASVRQGLRSNQPQHFGDGTRLSIL.

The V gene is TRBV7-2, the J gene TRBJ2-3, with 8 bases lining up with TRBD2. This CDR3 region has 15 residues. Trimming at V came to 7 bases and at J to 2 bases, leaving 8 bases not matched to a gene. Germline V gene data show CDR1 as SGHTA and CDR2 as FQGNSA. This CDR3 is CASTFGGGNTDTQYF. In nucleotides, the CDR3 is TGTGCCAGCACCTTCGGGGGGGGAAACACAGATACGCAGTATTTT.

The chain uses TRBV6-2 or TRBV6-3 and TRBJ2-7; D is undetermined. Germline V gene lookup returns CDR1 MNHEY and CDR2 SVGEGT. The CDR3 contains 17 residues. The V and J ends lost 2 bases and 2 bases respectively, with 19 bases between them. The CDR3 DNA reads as TGTGCCAGCAGTTACATAGGTGAGAAGTACAGAGCCTACGAGCAGTACTTC. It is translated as CASSYIGEKYRAYEQYF.

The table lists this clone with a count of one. CDR3 loop: CASSLATSGGTYEQYF. The CDR3 nucleotides read TGTGCCAGCAGCTTAGCGACTAGCGGGGGAACCTACGAGCAGTACTTC. This chain joins TRBV7-2 and TRBJ2-7; 12 nucleotides align to TRBD2. Germline CDR1 reads SGHTA; CDR2 reads FQGNSA. After removal of 0 bases from V and 2 bases from J, the junction contained 2 bases not matched to a gene. This CDR3 region has 16 residues. The full variable domain, completed using reference TRBV7-2 and TRBJ2-7, is GAGVSQSPSNKVTEKGKDVELRCDPISGHTALYWYRQSLGQGLEFLIYFQGNSAPDKSGLPSDRFSAERTGGSVSTLTIQRTQQEDSAVYLCASSLATSGGTYEQYFGPGTRLTVT.

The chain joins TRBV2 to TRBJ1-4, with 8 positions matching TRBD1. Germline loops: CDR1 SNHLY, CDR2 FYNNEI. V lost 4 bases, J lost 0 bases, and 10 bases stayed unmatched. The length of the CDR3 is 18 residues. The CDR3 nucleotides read TGTGCCAGCAGTGTGGGGAGCGCAGGGGGCGCAACTAATGAAAAACTGTTTTTT. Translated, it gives CASSVGSAGGATNEKLFF.

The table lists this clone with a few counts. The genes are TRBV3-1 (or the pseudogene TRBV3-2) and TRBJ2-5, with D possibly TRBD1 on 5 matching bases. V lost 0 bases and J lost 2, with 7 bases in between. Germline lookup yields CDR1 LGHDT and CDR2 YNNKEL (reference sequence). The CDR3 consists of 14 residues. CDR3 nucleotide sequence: TGTGCCAGCAGCCAAGATCAGGGACAAGAGACCCAGTACTTC. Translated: CASSQDQGQETQYF.

CDR3 DNA sequence: TGTGCCCGGCAGGGGGGCTATGGCTACACCTTC. Protein sequence: CARQGGYGYTF. The rearrangement links TRBV30 to TRBJ1-2; 7 bases are shared with TRBD1. Germline CDR1 GTSNPN, CDR2 SVGIG (reference sequence). V lost 8 bases and J lost 4; bases outside the gene matches: 4. The CDR3 is 11 residues long.

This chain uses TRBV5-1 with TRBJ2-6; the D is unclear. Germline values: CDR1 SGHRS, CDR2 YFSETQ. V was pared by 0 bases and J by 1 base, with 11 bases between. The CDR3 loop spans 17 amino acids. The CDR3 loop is CASSLAGPRSGANVLTF. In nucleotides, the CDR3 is TGCGCCAGCAGCTTGGCAGGCCCCAGGTCTGGGGCCAACGTCCTGACTTTC.

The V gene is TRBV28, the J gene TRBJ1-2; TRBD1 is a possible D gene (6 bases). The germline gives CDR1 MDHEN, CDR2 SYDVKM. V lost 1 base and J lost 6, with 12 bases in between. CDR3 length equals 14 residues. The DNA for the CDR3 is TGTGCCAGCAGTTTATCGACGGGGGGCGATGGCTACACCTTC. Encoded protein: CASSLSTGGDGYTF.

The CDR3: CASSGTDRGGQPQHF. In DNA form, the CDR3 reads TGTGCCAGCAGTGGTACGGACAGGGGGGGACAGCCCCAGCATTTT. This sequence joins TRBV6-2 or TRBV6-3 and TRBJ1-5, with 10 bases that match TRBD1. The CDR3 has 15 amino acids. Germline CDR1 MNHEY, CDR2 SVGEGT. J gave up 7 bases and V 5 bases, and 8 bases lay outside the gene matches.

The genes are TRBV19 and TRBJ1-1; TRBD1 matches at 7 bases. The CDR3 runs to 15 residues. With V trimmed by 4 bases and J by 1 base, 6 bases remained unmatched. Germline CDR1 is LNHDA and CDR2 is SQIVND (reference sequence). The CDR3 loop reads CASSRRGQANTEAFF. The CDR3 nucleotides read TGTGCCAGTAGTAGAAGGGGGCAGGCGAACACTGAAGCTTTCTTT.

Written as DNA, the CDR3 is TGTGCCAGCAGCGTTATACTAGCGCGGCTCTCCTACGAGCAGTACGTC. The encoded protein is CASSVILARLSYEQYV. The chain recombines TRBV9 with TRBJ2-7; TRBD2 matches 7 bases. CDR1 and CDR2 (germline): SGDLS, YYNGEE. Trimming at V came to 2 bases and at J to 0 bases, leaving 8 bases not matched to a gene. The CDR3 sequence is 16 residues long.

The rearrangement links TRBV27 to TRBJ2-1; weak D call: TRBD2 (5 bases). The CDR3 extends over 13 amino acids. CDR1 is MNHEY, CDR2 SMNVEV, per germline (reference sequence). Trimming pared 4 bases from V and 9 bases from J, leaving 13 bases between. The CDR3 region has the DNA TGTGCCAGCAGTTCGACTCTTGGAGGTGAGCAGTTCTTC. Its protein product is CASSSTLGGEQFF.

For the CDR3, the DNA is TGTGCCAGCAGCCAAATCAGGGTTGCAGATACGCAGTATTTT. Protein: CASSQIRVADTQYF. The chain combines TRBV3-1 (or the pseudogene TRBV3-2) with TRBJ2-3, with D possibly being TRBD1 (5 bases). V was trimmed by 2 bases and J by 4 bases, leaving 10 bases between them. The germline V gene encodes CDR1 LGHDT and CDR2 YNNKEL (reference sequence). The CDR3 covers 14 residues.

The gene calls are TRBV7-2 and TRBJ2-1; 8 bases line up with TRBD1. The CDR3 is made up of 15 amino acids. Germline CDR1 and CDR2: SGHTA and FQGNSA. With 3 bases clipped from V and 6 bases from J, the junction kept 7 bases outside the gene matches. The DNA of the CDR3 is TGTGCCAGCAGCTTGAGGAGACAGGGGATCAATGAGCAGTTCTTC. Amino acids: CASSLRRQGINEQFF.

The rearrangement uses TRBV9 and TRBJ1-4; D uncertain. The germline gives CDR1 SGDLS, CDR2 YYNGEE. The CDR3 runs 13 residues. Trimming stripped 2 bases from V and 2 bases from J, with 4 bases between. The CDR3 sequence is CASSVSTNEKLFF. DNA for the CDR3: TGTGCCAGCAGCGTGTCTACTAATGAAAAACTGTTTTTT.

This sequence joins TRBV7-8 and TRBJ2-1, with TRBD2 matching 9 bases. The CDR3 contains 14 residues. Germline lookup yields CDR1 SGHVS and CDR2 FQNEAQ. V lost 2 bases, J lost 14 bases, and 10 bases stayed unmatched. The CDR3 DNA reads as TGTGCCAGCAGCTTAATAGCGGGAGACTTCCGGGAGTTCTTC. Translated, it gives CASSLIAGDFREFF.

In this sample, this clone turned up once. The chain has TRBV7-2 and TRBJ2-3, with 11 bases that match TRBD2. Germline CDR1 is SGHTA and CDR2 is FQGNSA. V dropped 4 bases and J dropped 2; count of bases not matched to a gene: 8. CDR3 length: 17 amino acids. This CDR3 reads CASSSRGSGRATDTQYF. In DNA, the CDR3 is TGTGCCAGCAGCTCGAGGGGTAGCGGGAGGGCCACAGATACGCAGTATTTT.

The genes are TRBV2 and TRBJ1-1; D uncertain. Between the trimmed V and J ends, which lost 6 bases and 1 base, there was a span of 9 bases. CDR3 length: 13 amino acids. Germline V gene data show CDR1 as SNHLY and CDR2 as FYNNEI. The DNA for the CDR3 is TGTGCCAGCAGGACTTTTGAGAACACTGAAGCTTTCTTT. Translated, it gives CASRTFENTEAFF.

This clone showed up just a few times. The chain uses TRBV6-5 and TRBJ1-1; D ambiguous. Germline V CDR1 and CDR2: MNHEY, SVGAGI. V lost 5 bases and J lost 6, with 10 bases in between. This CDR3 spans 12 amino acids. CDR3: CASSTPGSEAFF. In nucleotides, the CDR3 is TGTGCCAGCAGTACGCCGGGGTCTGAAGCTTTCTTT.

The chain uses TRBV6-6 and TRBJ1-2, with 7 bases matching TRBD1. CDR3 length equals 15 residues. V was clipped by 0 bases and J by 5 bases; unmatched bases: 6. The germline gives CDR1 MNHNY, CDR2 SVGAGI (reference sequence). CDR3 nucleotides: TGTGCCAGCAGTTACTCCTTGGGACAGTCGTATGGCTACACCTTC. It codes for CASSYSLGQSYGYTF.

The DNA for the CDR3 is TGTGCCTGGAGCCGGACTAGCGGGAGCTACGAGCAGTACGTC. Translating it yields CAWSRTSGSYEQYV. V usage is TRBV30 and J usage is TRBJ2-7; 13 positions match TRBD2. The V gene end was trimmed by 3 bases and the J gene end by 3 bases; junction bases not matched to a gene: 2. The CDR3 runs 14 residues. Germline CDR1 GTSNPN, CDR2 SVGIG (reference sequence).

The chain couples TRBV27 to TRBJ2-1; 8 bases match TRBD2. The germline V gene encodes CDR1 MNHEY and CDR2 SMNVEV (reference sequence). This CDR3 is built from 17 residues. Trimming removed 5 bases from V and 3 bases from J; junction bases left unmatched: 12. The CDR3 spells CASSPYPGLGGYNEQFF. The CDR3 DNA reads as TGTGCCAGCAGTCCATACCCGGGACTAGGTGGCTACAATGAGCAGTTCTTC.

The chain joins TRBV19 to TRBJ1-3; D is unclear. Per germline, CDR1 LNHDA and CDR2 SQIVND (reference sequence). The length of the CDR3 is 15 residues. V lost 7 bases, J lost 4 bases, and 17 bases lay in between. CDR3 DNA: TGTGCCAGTACTCCGCCTGGTAGATCCGGAAACACCATATATTTT. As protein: CASTPPGRSGNTIYF.